This is a list of T cell receptor beta chains from one sample in a study of control samples from healthy donors and cancer patients. Some clones are missing from TCRdb's copy, which holds only in-frame ones; the method was immunoSEQ multiplex PCR. Recorded for this sample: fewer than 200,000 clones. The sample taken for sequencing was blood. The source of these receptors is a woman in her twenties or thirties in good health. Both conserved end residues are part of each CDR3. Fields, in order: J gene, V gene, D gene, CDR3 protein, CDR3 DNA. D genes are given only for firm matches.

>TRBJ1-3|TRBV29-1|TRBD1
CSVRTGAISGNTIYF
TGCAGCGTTAGGACAGGGGCCATCTCTGGAAACACCATATATTTT
>TRBJ1-6|TRBV28|-
CASSSQGNSPLHF
TGTGCCAGCAGTAGTCAGGGAAATTCACCCCTCCACTTT
>TRBJ2-3|TRBV2|TRBD1
CASSEQGGTQYF
TGTGCCAGCAGCGAACAGGGGGGTACGCAGTATTTT
>TRBJ1-3|TRBV28|-
CASSRSRPVSSGNTIYF
TGTGCCAGCAGCCGTTCCCGCCCAGTCAGCTCTGGAAACACCATATATTTT
>TRBJ1-1|TRBV5-1|-
CASSVTGLNTEAFF
TGCGCCAGCAGCGTCACAGGATTGAACACTGAAGCTTTCTTT
>TRBJ1-5|TRBV12-3/TRBV12-4|-
CASSLGNQPQHF
TGTGCCAGCAGTTTAGGAAATCAGCCCCAGCATTTT
>TRBJ2-3|TRBV27|-
CASSSVADTQYF
TGTGCCAGCAGTTCCGTGGCAGATACGCAGTATTTT
>TRBJ1-2|TRBV2|-
CASSAGRAYGYTF
TGTGCCAGCAGTGCTGGCCGCGCGTATGGCTACACCTTC
>TRBJ1-6|TRBV28|TRBD1
CASSSGQGHSGLHF
TGTGCCAGCAGTTCGGGACAGGGGCATTCCGGCCTCCACTTT
>TRBJ2-3|TRBV7-9|-
CASSHSIWASTDTQYF
TGTGCCAGCAGCCACTCAATATGGGCTAGCACAGATACGCAGTATTTT
>TRBJ1-1|TRBV7-9|-
CASSLLGTEAFF
TGTGCCAGCAGCCTTCTGGGGACTGAAGCTTTCTTT
>TRBJ1-2|TRBV7-9|-
CASTSSGGRQRGYGYTF
TGTGCCAGCACCTCCTCTGGGGGGCGGCAGAGGGGCTATGGCTACACCTTC
>TRBJ1-2|TRBV6-6|-
CASRTDSFYGYTF
TGTGCCAGCAGAACCGACAGTTTCTATGGCTACACCTTC
>TRBJ2-5|TRBV25-1|TRBD2
CASSDPRETSGGSETQYF
TGTGCCAGCAGTGACCCCCGCGAGACTAGCGGGGGGTCAGAGACCCAGTACTTC